This T cell receptor (beta chain) was identified in a study of cytomegalovirus exposure and HLA in healthy donors. Of note for this clone: The junction departs from the called germline gene at one end, perhaps through a read error.

Produced via immunoSEQ multiplex PCR; TCRdb's table is partial and in-frame only. The table records under 250,000 clones, 70% to 90% of them present only once. The CDR3 spans 11 residues. Germline V gene data show CDR1 as SGHDN and CDR2 as FVKESK. This clonotype was obtained from a woman in her late teens or twenties in good health and CMV-seronegative. The chain combines TRBV14 with TRBJ2-7, with TRBD1 as a possible D gene (6 bases). Material: PBMCs. The CDR3 DNA follows: TGTGCCAGCAGCCACGGCCCACAGGGATGCTTC. It encodes CASSHGPQGCF.